Below, 21 T cell receptor beta chains from the same sample are listed, as sequenced in a study of blood T cell repertoires in COVID-19. The protocol was immunoSEQ multiplex PCR, while the TCRdb copy is restricted to in-frame clones and leaves out a portion. The sample carries 180,000 or so clones, about nine tenths recorded once. The sequenced sample was peripheral blood. The receptors shown here come from a woman aged 55-70 years with COVID-19, enrolled during active disease.

This chain connects TRBV5-4 to TRBJ2-7; perhaps TRBD2 as D (7 bases). Per the germline V gene, CDR1 is SGHNT and CDR2 is YYREEE (reference sequence). The CDR3 spans 14 residues. Trimming left V 1 base short and J 1 base short, with 9 bases between. CDR3 bases: TGTGCCAGCAGCTTGCGGGGGGCTTCCTACGAGCAGTACTTC. This gives the protein CASSLRGASYEQYF.

This clone has a single count. This chain joins TRBV7-9 and TRBJ1-4; 10 nucleotides align to TRBD1. V lost 6 bases to trimming and J lost 4 bases; unmatched junction nucleotides: 2. Germline CDR1 reads SEHNR; CDR2 reads FQNEAQ (reference sequence). CDR3 length equals 14 residues. This chain's CDR3 is CASSRDRGNEKLFF. The CDR3 DNA sequence: TGTGCCAGCAGTCGGGACAGGGGTAATGAAAAACTGTTTTTT.

J is TRBJ2-1 and V is TRBV12-3 or TRBV12-4; tentative D call: TRBD1 (6 bases). This CDR3 contains 13 residues. With 7 bases removed from V and 4 bases from J, the gap between germline ends came to 11 bases. In DNA, the CDR3 is TGTGCCAGCACCCCCGGACAGTACAATGAGCAGTTCTTC. Translated: CASTPGQYNEQFF.

The chain couples TRBV7-3 to TRBJ1-1; 8 bases align to TRBD1. Per the germline V gene, CDR1 is SGHTA and CDR2 is FQGTGA. There are 15 residues in the CDR3. With V trimmed by 5 bases and J by 5 bases, 10 bases remained unmatched. In DNA form, the CDR3 reads TGTGCCAGCAGCATGAGACAGGGGATATGGACTGAAGCTTTCTTT. This encodes CASSMRQGIWTEAFF.

The chain has TRBV30 and TRBJ2-1, with D perhaps TRBD2 (6 bases). The CDR3 length is 13 residues. V was trimmed by 7 bases and J by 2 bases, leaving 12 bases between them. Germline V lookup: CDR1 GTSNPN, CDR2 SVGIG (reference sequence). The CDR3 region has the DNA TGTGCCTTGTCTAGCGAGGCCTACAATGAGCAGTTCTTC. Translated: CALSSEAYNEQFF.

Points on this clone: Other DNA sequences within the sample encode an identical CDR3. The chain employs TRBV12-3 or TRBV12-4 and TRBJ2-7; D may be TRBD1 (5 bases). The CDR3 covers 13 residues. The V end lost 1 base, the J end lost 4 bases, and 8 bases lay between the germline ends. This CDR3 is CASSLGRDYEQYF. The CDR3 DNA follows: TGTGCCAGCAGTTTAGGCAGGGATTACGAGCAGTACTTC.

Concerning this clone: The junction does not match germline at one end; this may be a read error. V and J are TRBV7-7 and TRBJ2-7, with a tentative D call TRBD1 (6 bases). This CDR3 comprises 16 residues. Germline lookup yields CDR1 SSHAT and CDR2 FNYEAQ (reference sequence). CDR3 bases: TGTGCTAGCAGCCCAGGGGCTCCAGGGACCGACTACGAGCAGTACTTC. It specifies CASSPGAPGTDYEQYF.

This chain uses TRBV7-8 with TRBJ2-3; D call uncertain. Germline V gene lookup returns CDR1 SGHVS and CDR2 FQNEAQ. The CDR3 covers 14 residues. V lost 3 bases, J lost 1 base, and 8 bases lay in between. The CDR3 DNA follows: TGTGCCAGCAGCTTGAGACACCGCACAGATACGCAGTATTTT. It specifies CASSLRHRTDTQYF.

This clone was counted between two and nine times. The chain recombines TRBV27 with TRBJ2-2, with 10 bases aligning to TRBD2. V was clipped by 10 bases and J by 4 bases; unmatched bases: 9. The CDR3 is 15 amino acids. CDR1 and CDR2 from the germline V gene are MNHEY and SMNVEV (reference sequence). DNA for the CDR3: TGTGCCACGACCCGGCTAGCGGGAGCCACCGGGGAGCTGTTTTTT. Its protein product is CATTRLAGATGELFF.

This sequence joins TRBV10-3 and TRBJ2-1; D might be TRBD2 (5 bases). Germline V gives CDR1 ENHRY, CDR2 SYGVKD. V dropped 1 base and J dropped 5 bases, with 6 bases sitting between them. CDR3 size: 13 residues. The CDR3 sequence: CAISEWRNNEQFF. CDR3 in DNA: TGTGCCATCAGTGAGTGGAGGAACAATGAGCAGTTCTTC.

The chain carries TRBV4-1 and TRBJ1-1; D remains ambiguous. The ends were cut back, 6 bases at V and 3 bases at J, with 11 bases in the middle. The CDR3 consists of 13 residues. Germline CDR1 is MGHRA and CDR2 is YSYEKL. The DNA of the CDR3 is TGCGCCAGCAGGCCTACTTCGGACACTGAAGCTTTCTTT. Protein: CASRPTSDTEAFF.

The chain recombines TRBV18 with TRBJ2-1; 13 bases are shared with TRBD2. V lost 3 bases to trimming and J lost 0 bases; unmatched junction nucleotides: 5. Germline values: CDR1 KGHSH, CDR2 LQKENI. The CDR3 has 18 amino acids. CDR3: CASSPVLAGGSSYNEQFF. The CDR3 DNA reads as TGTGCCAGCTCACCGGTACTAGCGGGAGGGAGCTCCTACAATGAGCAGTTCTTC.

This chain links TRBV30 with TRBJ1-5; TRBD1 aligns across 7 bases. The CDR3 is 14 residues long. Trimming at V came to 4 bases and at J to 2 bases, leaving 5 bases not matched to a gene. Germline V gene data show CDR1 as GTSNPN and CDR2 as SVGIG (reference sequence). CDR3 bases: TGTGCCTGGAATTTCGGACAGGGCAATCAGCCCCAGCATTTT. It translates to CAWNFGQGNQPQHF.

In DNA, the CDR3 is TGTGCCAGCAGCTTGGCCCCAGGACAGGGCCTCTATGGCTACACCTTC. Protein product: CASSLAPGQGLYGYTF. The chain carries TRBV5-6 and TRBJ1-2, with 8 bases fitting TRBD1. The germline V gene encodes CDR1 SGHDT and CDR2 YYEEEE. This CDR3 is 16 amino acids long. With V trimmed by 0 bases and J by 4 bases, 8 bases remained unmatched.

The V call is TRBV24-1, the J call TRBJ1-2; unclear D gene. V shed 5 bases and J shed 8 bases, with 11 bases lying between them. The V gene's germline CDR1 is KGHDR and CDR2 SFDVKD. The CDR3 runs 12 residues. CDR3 loop: CATSVHGEGYTF. The CDR3 nucleotides are TGTGCCACCAGTGTCCACGGGGAGGGCTACACCTTC.

The rearrangement links TRBV12-3 or TRBV12-4 to TRBJ2-7; D is uncertain. The CDR3 runs 13 residues. The ends were cut back, 6 bases at V and 0 bases at J, with 9 bases in the middle. For the CDR3, the DNA is TGTGCCAGCAGCCCTTCCGGCTCCTACGAGCAGTACTTC. This encodes CASSPSGSYEQYF.

V usage is TRBV2 and J usage is TRBJ1-4; TRBD1 is a possible D gene (6 bases). Germline loops: CDR1 SNHLY, CDR2 FYNNEI. CDR3 length equals 12 residues. V lost 6 bases and J lost 14, with 16 bases in between. CDR3 region: CASRPSDSALFF. As DNA, the CDR3 is TGTGCCAGCAGACCTTCGGACAGCGCCCTGTTTTTT.

Comment on this clone: This may be a read error: a much more frequent sequence differs by one nucleotide. The chain has TRBV27 and TRBJ1-1, with D perhaps matching TRBD1 (5 bases). The CDR3 spans 12 residues. Trimming took 6 bases from V and 1 from J, leaving 6 bases between them. CDR1 MNHEY and CDR2 SMNVEV come from the germline V gene (reference sequence). Here the CDR3 reads CASRGGNTEAFF. DNA of the CDR3: TGTGCCAGCAGGGGGGGGAACACTGAAGCTTTCTTT.

This chain uses TRBV30 with TRBJ1-2; 10 nucleotides agree with TRBD1. Trimming took 6 bases from V and 6 from J; bases not matched to a gene: 13. This CDR3 spans 15 amino acids. The germline V gene encodes CDR1 GTSNPN and CDR2 SVGIG (reference sequence). This chain's CDR3 is CACSGTGEIWDGYTF. The CDR3 bases are TGTGCCTGCTCCGGGACAGGGGAGATTTGGGATGGCTACACCTTC.

J is TRBJ2-7 and V is TRBV7-2; a weak D match, TRBD2 (6 bases). The CDR3 sequence is 17 residues long. V dropped 1 base and J dropped 6 bases, with 22 bases sitting between them. Germline loops: CDR1 SGHTA, CDR2 FQGNSA. The CDR3 is CASSLGPGRLLASEQYF. CDR3 DNA sequence: TGTGCCAGCAGCTTAGGCCCCGGGAGATTGCTAGCCAGCGAGCAGTACTTC.

This sequence joins TRBV5-4 and TRBJ1-2, with 12 bases matching TRBD1. Unmatched junction bases numbered 13, after V lost 4 bases and J lost 3 bases. This CDR3 has 18 residues. Germline V gene lookup returns CDR1 SGHNT and CDR2 YYREEE (reference sequence). The CDR3 nucleotides are TGTGCCAGCAGCCCCACAAACACCGGGACAGGGGGCCACTATGGCTACACCTTC. As protein: CASSPTNTGTGGHYGYTF.